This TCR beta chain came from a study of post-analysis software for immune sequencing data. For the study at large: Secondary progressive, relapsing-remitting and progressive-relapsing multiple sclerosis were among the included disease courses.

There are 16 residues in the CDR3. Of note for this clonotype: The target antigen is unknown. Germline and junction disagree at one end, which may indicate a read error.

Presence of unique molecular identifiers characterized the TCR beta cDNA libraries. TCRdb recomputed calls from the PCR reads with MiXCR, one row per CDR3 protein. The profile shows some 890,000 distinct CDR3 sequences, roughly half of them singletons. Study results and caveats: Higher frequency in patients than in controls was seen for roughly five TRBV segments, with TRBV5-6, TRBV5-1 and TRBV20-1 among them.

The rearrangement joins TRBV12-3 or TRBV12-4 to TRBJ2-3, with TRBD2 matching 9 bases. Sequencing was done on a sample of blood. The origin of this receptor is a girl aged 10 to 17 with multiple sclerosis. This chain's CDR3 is CASSSRTSVSTDAQYF. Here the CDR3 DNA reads TGTGCCAGCAGTTCGAGGACTAGCGTGAGCACAGATGCGCAGTATTTC.